This TCR beta chain was identified in a study of blood T cells in healthy people across ages (dated by TCRdb to between 2014 and 2016). With regard to the full study: In model experiments, template switching captured roughly one uniquely barcoded TCR beta cDNA molecule for every two T cells. To avoid experimental bias, donors of different ages were distributed randomly across sequencing lanes. Donors were grouped into four age groups: young (average roughly 15 years), middle-aged (39), aged (roughly 62) and long-lived (just over 80). To track age-related changes in TCR beta repertoire diversity, the study relied on deep sequencing normalized with unique cDNA molecular identifiers. The study analyzed two additional independent replicas of 1 million unique cDNA reads from the same blood draw for two donors, one aged 18 to 29 and one aged 80 or older. Overall results and qualifications from the work: Because donor CMV infection status was unknown, age-related changes in expanded clonotypes were potentially confounded. Compared with the aged group, the long-lived group had more naive CD4+ T cells, fewer expanded clones and increased TCR diversity, suggesting age selection. Estimates of total diversity based on one million sequenced T cells were considered lower bounds and underestimates. Observed TCR beta diversity per million T cells fell roughly linearly with age, and a significant reduction was already apparent by age about 36. Conclusive comparison of naive and antigen-experienced compartments was prevented by the profiling of bulk unsorted PBMCs. A strong correlation was found between observed TCR beta diversity and the percentage of naive T cells measured by flow cytometry.

The method was 5' RACE. The listed sequencing device is Illumina HiSeq 2500. A second PCR of roughly 6 to 11 cycles was performed with a sample-barcoded 5' primer and a J-beta primer mix. A template-switch 5' adaptor carrying 12 random nucleotides introduced a unique molecular identifier onto each TCR beta cDNA molecule. Each sample yielded at least 2.5 million CDR3-containing paired-end reads. The Mint cDNA synthesis kit, primed by a TRBC-specific oligonucleotide, was used to synthesize first-strand cDNA from all RNA. Following uracil-DNA glycosylase treatment, a first 18-cycle PCR with universal primers M1SS and BC2_uni_R was performed on all cDNA. The original methods were these. Each sample was normalized by randomly selecting 1 million high-quality reads, each carrying a distinct molecular identifier. Instead of being binned into consensus sequences, reads that shared molecular identifiers were thrown out. MiTCR, run with a Q25 quality threshold and the strictest error-elimination algorithm, handled CDR3 identification, clonotype clustering and error correction. A nonparametric unseen species model using Euler transformation provided a lower-bound estimate of total TCR beta diversity. TCRdb reprocessing: public reads trimmed at Q25 with fastp, clones called with MiXCR, in-frame beta chains kept. CDR3 protein sequences are deduplicated, and each keeps its most common genes and DNA. The V and J calls reflect TCRdb's pipeline rather than the authors' work. Present in this sample are some 1.4 million distinct CDR3 sequences, about 40% of which were seen just once. The top ten hold 7.9% of the sample.

The CDR3 runs 15 residues from the cysteine to the phenylalanine. Only the CDR3 DNA is retained, 45 bases long and in frame from the first base. In the germline V gene, CDR1 corresponds to SGHRS and CDR2 to YFSETQ. This clonotype was seen more than once but under ten times. This receptor's antigen is unknown. An end of the junction does not agree with germline; a read error may underlie this. Donors were around 37 systemically healthy Caucasian individuals from Russia aged about 6 to 100 years. Each donor gave ten milliliters of peripheral blood, collected into EDTA-treated Vacutainer tubes. Ficoll-Paque density-gradient centrifugation was used to isolate PBMCs, with at least 7 million obtained per sample. Trizol reagent was used to extract total RNA from the PBMCs, yielding at least 6 micrograms per sample. Naive CD45RAhigh/CD27high T cell percentages were measured by flow cytometry on a PBMC aliquot from every donor.

Sequences were obtained from blood. The V and J segments used are TRBV5-1 and TRBJ1-1; possibly the D gene is TRBD1, per 5 matching bases. This TCR was recovered from a young woman in good health. The sequenced DNA: TGTGCCAGCAGCTTAGGCGGGACGGTCAACACTGAAGCTTTCTTT. Its protein is CASSLGGTVNTEAFF.